This TCR beta chain was captured by sequencing in a study of high-grade serous ovarian cancer treatment subgroups. Study details: Samples averaged about 15,000 reads and 6,900 or so unique TCR beta rearrangements.

This CDR3 has 14 residues. V was shortened by 2 bases and J by 6 bases, with 13 bases between the two germline ends. Germline CDR1 reads LNHNV; CDR2 reads YYDKDF (reference sequence). Tumor samples were taken before definitive surgery or chemotherapy. Data came from immunoSEQ multiplex PCR; TCRdb stores just in-frame clones and leaves some out. The sample yields tens of thousands of clones, around 80% seen once. The chain links TRBV15 to TRBJ2-5; D is unclear. This receptor was taken from a human donor with high-grade serous ovarian cancer. Input material: tumor tissue. In DNA, the CDR3 is TGTGCCACCAGCAGACCTAATAAGGGTCAGACCCAGTACTTC. Translating gives CATSRPNKGQTQYF.